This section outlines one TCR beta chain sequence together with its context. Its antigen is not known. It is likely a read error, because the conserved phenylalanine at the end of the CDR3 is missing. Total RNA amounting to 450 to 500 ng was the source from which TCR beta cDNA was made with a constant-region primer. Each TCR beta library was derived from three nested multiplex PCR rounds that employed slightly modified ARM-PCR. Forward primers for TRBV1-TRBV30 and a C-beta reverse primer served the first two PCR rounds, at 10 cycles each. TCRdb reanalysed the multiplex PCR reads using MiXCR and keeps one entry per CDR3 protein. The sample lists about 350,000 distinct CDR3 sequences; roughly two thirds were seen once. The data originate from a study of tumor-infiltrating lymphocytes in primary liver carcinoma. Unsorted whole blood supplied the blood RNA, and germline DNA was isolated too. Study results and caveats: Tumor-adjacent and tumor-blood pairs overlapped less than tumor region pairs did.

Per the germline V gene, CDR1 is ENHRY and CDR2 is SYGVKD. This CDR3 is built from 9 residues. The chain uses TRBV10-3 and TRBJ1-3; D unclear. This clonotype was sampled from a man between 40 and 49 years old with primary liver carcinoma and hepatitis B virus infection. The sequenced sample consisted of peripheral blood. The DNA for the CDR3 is TGTGTCACCAAAGACACCATATATCTT. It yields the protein CVTKDTIYL.